These 9 T cell receptor beta chains came from one sample sequenced in a study of response to subunit inactivated influenza vaccine. TCRdb recomputed calls from the RT-PCR reads with MiXCR, one row per CDR3 protein. The sample shows more than 450,000 distinct CDR3 sequences, around 8% of them seen only once. The input for sequencing was PBMCs from blood, taken about 24 months after vaccination. The receptors derive from a man between 50 and 70 years old who received an inactivated influenza vaccine.

This clonotype was seen only a few times. The J gene is TRBJ2-1, the V gene TRBV10-3; the match to TRBD2 covers 8 bases. V lost 10 bases to trimming and J lost 0 bases; unmatched junction nucleotides: 5. The V gene's germline CDR1 is ENHRY and CDR2 SYGVKD. The CDR3 extends over 14 amino acids. CDR3 protein: CATGGDNSYNEQFF. CDR3 DNA sequence: TGTGCCACCGGGGGGGACAACTCCTACAATGAGCAGTTCTTC.

This clonotype occurred many times. V is TRBV28 and J is TRBJ2-1; 12 bases map to TRBD1. Germline values: CDR1 MDHEN, CDR2 SYDVKM. The length of the CDR3 is 16 residues. The junction had 10 bases not matched to a gene; V was cut back by 4 bases and J by 9 bases. The CDR3 coding sequence is TGTGCCAGCAGTTCACAGGTGGGACAGGGGGCATTTGAGCAGTTCTTC. Translating it yields CASSSQVGQGAFEQFF.

V is TRBV29-1 and J is TRBJ2-1; TRBD2 is a possible D gene (6 bases). The CDR3 spans 12 residues. V was pared by 6 bases and J by 8 bases, with 14 bases between. The germline V gene has CDR1 SQVTM and CDR2 ANQGSEA. The CDR3 nucleotides read TGCAGCGTGGCTAGCGCGCGGCATGAGCAGTTCTTC. It yields the protein CSVASARHEQFF.

This clonotype occurred many times. This rearrangement joins TRBV7-9 to TRBJ2-1; TRBD2 aligns across 12 bases. Germline V gene data show CDR1 as SEHNR and CDR2 as FQNEAQ (reference sequence). This CDR3 is 16 amino acids long. V shed 7 bases, J shed 5 bases, and the junction held 9 bases outside the gene matches. The CDR3 nucleotides are TGTGCCAGCATCCTAGCGGGAGGGCCTTGGGACAATGAGCAGTTCTTC. This gives the protein CASILAGGPWDNEQFF.

This clonotype has more than one count but fewer than ten. The chain joins TRBV5-1 to TRBJ2-1, with D possibly being TRBD2 (5 bases). V was pared by 2 bases and J by 7 bases, with 13 bases between. The CDR3 totals 14 residues. The germline V gene encodes CDR1 SGHRS and CDR2 YFSETQ. Here the CDR3 DNA reads TGCGCCAGCAGCTTCATGGGAGAGGTAAATGAGCAGTTCTTC. Its translation is CASSFMGEVNEQFF.

This clonotype has more than one count but fewer than ten. The chain's CDR3 is CASSSGLSQPQHF. CDR3 DNA sequence: TGTGCCAGCAGCTCGGGTCTATCCCAGCCCCAGCATTTT. This chain connects TRBV27 to TRBJ1-5; D ambiguous. V was trimmed by 6 bases and J by 7 bases, leaving 13 bases between them. CDR1 MNHEY and CDR2 SMNVEV come from the germline V gene (reference sequence). The CDR3 runs 13 residues.

This clonotype has a count of ten or more. Here the CDR3 reads CASSYSGRGTDTQYF. Written as DNA, the CDR3 is TGTGCCAGCAGTTACTCGGGCAGGGGAACAGATACGCAGTATTTT. The chain is built from TRBV6-5 and TRBJ2-3; D may be TRBD1 (6 bases). Trimming removed 0 bases from V and 3 bases from J, with 10 bases in between. Germline V CDR1 and CDR2: MNHEY, SVGAGI. This CDR3 has 15 residues.

This clonotype has a handful of counts. The chain joins TRBV3-1 to TRBJ2-5, with 9 bases fitting TRBD2. The CDR3 consists of 18 residues. Per germline, CDR1 LGHDT and CDR2 YNNKEL (reference sequence). J gave up 5 bases and V 0 bases, and 13 bases lay outside the gene matches. CDR3 bases: TGTGCCAGCAGCCAAGAGGCCCGTATAGCGGGAGTGGTGGAGACCCAGTACTTC. Amino acids: CASSQEARIAGVVETQYF.

This clonotype was found many times. This chain connects TRBV7-2 to TRBJ1-5; D uncertain. Germline V gives CDR1 SGHTA, CDR2 FQGNSA. This CDR3 region has 16 residues. V lost 2 bases and J 0 bases, leaving 11 bases between the germline ends. The CDR3 loop is CASSLSVGYSNQPQHF. The CDR3 DNA reads as TGTGCCAGCAGCTTAAGCGTAGGCTATAGCAATCAGCCCCAGCATTTT.